The T cell receptor (beta chain) described here comes from a study of blood T cells in healthy people across ages. Study-wide findings and caveats: In long-lived donors, naive CD4+ cell counts and diversity exceeded those of aged donors.

The second PCR ran roughly 6 to 11 cycles with a sample-barcoded 5' primer and J-beta primers. MiXCR, applied by TCRdb to the 5' RACE reads, yields one record per CDR3 protein. The sample records about 1.5 million distinct CDR3 sequences, approximately 43% being singletons. In germline, CDR1 is MGHDK, CDR2 SYGVNS. The CDR3 runs to 16 residues. Deletions cut 5 bases from V and 2 bases from J, with 16 bases between. This clonotype turned up a few times. No antigen is known for it. This clonotype was obtained from a woman younger than 35 in good health. Sequenced input: blood. V and J are TRBV25-1 and TRBJ2-1, with unresolved D. The CDR3 sequence is CASSPGWRPPYNEQFF. The CDR3 DNA sequence: TGTGCCAGCAGTCCTGGTTGGCGCCCACCCTACAATGAGCAGTTCTTC.